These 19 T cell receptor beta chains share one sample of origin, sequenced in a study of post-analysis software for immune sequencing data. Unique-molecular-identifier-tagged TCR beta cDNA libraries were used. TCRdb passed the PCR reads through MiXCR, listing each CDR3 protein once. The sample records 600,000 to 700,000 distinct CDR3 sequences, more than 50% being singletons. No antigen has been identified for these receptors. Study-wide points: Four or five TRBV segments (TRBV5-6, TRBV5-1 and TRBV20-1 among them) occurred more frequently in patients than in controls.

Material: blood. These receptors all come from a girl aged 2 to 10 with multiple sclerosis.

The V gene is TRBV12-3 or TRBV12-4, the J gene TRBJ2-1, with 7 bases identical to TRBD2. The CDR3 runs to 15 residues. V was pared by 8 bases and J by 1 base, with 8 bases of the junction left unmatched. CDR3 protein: CASGTWEGSYNEQFF. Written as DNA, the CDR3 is TGTGCCAGCGGGACTTGGGAGGGTTCCTACAATGAGCAGTTCTTC.

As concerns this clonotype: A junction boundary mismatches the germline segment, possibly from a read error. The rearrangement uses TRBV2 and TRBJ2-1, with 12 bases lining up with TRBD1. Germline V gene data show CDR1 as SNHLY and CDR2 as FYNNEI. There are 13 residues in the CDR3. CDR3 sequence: CASRGQGANGQFF. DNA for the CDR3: TGTGCCAGCAGGGGACAGGGGGCGAATGGGCAGTTCTTC.

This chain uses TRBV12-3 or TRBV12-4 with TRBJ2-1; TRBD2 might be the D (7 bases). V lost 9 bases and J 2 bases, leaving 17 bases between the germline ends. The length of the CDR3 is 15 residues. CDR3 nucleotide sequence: TGTGCCAGTTACGGGGGCGGGGGACCCTACAATGAGCAGTTCTTC. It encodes CASYGGGGPYNEQFF.

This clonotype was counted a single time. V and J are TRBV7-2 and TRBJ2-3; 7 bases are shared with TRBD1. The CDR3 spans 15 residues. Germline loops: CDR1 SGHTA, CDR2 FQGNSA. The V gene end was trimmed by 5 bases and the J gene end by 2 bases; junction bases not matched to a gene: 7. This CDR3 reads CASSPEGQNTDTQYF. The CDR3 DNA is TGTGCCAGCAGCCCAGAGGGACAGAACACAGATACGCAGTATTTT.

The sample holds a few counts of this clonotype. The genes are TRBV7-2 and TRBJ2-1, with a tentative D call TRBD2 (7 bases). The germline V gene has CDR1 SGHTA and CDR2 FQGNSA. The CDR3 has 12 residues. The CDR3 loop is CAGAGDVNEQFF. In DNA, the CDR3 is TGTGCGGGGGCGGGGGATGTAAATGAGCAGTTCTTC.

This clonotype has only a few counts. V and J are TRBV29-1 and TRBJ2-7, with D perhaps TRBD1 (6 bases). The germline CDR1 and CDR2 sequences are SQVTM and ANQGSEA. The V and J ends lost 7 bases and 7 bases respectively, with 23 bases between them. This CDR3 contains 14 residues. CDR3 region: CSAAGTHDRREQYF. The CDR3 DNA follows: TGCAGCGCCGCCGGGACACACGACAGGAGAGAGCAGTACTTC.

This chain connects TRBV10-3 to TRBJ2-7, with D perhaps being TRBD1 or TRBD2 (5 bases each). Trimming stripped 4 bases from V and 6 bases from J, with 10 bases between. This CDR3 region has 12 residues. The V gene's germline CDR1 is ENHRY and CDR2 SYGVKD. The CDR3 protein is CAISGDGPEQYF. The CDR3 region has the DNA TGTGCCATCAGTGGGGACGGTCCCGAGCAGTACTTC.

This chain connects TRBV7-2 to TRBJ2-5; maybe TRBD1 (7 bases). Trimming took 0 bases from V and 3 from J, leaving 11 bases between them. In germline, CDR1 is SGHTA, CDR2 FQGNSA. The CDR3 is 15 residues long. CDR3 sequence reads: CASSLASGGKETQYF. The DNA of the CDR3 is TGTGCCAGCAGCTTAGCCTCAGGGGGGAAAGAGACCCAGTACTTC. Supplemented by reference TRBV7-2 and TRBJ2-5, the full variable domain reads GAGVSQSPSNKVTEKGKDVELRCDPISGHTALYWYRQSLGQGLEFLIYFQGNSAPDKSGLPSDRFSAERTGGSVSTLTIQRTQQEDSAVYLCASSLASGGKETQYFGPGTRLLVL.

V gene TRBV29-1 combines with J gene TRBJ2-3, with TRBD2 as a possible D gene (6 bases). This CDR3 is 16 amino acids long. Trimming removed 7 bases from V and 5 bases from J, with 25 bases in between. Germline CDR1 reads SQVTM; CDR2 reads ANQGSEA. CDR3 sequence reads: CSGDQILPGAVDTQYF. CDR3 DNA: TGCAGCGGCGACCAAATTTTGCCGGGAGCGGTAGATACGCAGTATTTT.

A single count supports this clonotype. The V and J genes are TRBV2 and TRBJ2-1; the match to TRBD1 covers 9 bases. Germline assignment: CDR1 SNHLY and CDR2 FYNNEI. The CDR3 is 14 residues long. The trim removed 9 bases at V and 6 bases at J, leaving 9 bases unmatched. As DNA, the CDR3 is TGTGCCAGTGAGGACAGGGGCCTGCGCAATGAGCAGTTCTTC. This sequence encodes CASEDRGLRNEQFF.

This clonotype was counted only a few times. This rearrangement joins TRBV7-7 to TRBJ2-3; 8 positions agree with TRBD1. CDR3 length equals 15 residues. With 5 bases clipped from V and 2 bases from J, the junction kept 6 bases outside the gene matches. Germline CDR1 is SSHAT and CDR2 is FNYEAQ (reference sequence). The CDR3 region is CASSPMTGDTDTQYF. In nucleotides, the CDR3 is TGTGCCAGCAGCCCTATGACAGGGGACACAGATACGCAGTATTTT. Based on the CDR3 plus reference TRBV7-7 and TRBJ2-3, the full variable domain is GAGVSQSPRYKVTKRGQDVTLRCDPISSHATLYWYQQALGQGPEFLTYFNYEAQPDKSGLPSDRFSAERPEGSISTLTIQRTEQRDSAMYRCASSPMTGDTDTQYFGPGTRLTVL.

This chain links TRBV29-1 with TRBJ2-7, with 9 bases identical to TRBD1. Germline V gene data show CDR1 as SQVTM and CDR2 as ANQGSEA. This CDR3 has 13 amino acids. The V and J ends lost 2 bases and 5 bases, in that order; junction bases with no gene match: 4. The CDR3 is CSVERGQGHEQYF. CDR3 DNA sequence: TGCAGCGTTGAAAGGGGACAGGGACACGAGCAGTACTTC.

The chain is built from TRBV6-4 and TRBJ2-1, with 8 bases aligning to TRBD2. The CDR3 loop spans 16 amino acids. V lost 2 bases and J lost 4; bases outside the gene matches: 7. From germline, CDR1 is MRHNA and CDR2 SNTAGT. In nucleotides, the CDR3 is TGTGCCAGCAGTGACCTCTATAGCGGGGATTACAATGAGCAGTTCTTC. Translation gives CASSDLYSGDYNEQFF.

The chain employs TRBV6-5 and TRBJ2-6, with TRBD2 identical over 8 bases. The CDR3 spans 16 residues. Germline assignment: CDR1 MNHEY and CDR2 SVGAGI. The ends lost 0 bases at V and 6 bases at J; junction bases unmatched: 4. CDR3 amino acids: CASSYSGGVQANVLTF. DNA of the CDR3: TGTGCCAGCAGTTACTCCGGGGGGGTACAGGCCAACGTCCTGACTTTC.

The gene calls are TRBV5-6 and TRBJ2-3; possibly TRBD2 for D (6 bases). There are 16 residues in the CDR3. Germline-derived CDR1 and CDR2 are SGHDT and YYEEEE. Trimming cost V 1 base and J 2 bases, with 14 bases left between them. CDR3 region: CASSLRGIGYTDTQYF. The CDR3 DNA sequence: TGTGCCAGCAGCTTGCGGGGGATCGGTTACACAGATACGCAGTATTTT.

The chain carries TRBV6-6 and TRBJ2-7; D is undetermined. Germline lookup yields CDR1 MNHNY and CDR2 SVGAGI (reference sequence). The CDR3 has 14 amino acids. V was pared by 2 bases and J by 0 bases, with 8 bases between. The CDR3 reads CASSYGANSYEQYF. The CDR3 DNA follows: TGTGCCAGCAGTTACGGTGCCAACTCCTACGAGCAGTACTTC.

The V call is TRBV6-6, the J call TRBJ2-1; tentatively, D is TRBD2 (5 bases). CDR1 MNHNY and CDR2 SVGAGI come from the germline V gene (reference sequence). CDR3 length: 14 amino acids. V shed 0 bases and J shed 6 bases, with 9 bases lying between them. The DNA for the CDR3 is TGTGCCAGCAGTTACTCTCTAGCTGTCAATGAGCAGTTCTTC. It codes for CASSYSLAVNEQFF.

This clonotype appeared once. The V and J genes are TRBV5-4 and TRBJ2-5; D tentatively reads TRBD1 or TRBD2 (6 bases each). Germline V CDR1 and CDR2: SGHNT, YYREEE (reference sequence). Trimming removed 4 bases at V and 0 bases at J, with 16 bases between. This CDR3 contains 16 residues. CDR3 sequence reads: CASSVSGALYQETQYF. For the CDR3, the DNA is TGTGCCAGCAGCGTATCGGGGGCCCTCTACCAAGAGACCCAGTACTTC.

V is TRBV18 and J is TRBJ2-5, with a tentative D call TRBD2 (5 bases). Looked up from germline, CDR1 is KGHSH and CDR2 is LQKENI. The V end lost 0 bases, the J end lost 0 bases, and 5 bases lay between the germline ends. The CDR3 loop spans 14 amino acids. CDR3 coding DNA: TGTGCCAGCTCACCACCGGACTACCAAGAGACCCAGTACTTC. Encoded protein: CASSPPDYQETQYF.